This record covers a single T cell receptor (beta chain). The antigen remains undetermined. CDR3 length equals 12 residues. With 0 bases removed from V and 6 bases from J, the gap between germline ends came to 3 bases. This sample is part of a study of T cell responses to AZD1222 COVID-19 vaccine. Study overall: Whether given at about 4 or about 12 weeks, second doses were pooled. Study conclusions and caveats: All repertoire sampling was performed exclusively after the peak T cell response. In the spike-specific TCR repertoire, nearly half reportedly target unmutated variant regions. Among the donors, most were white British and more were female, and clonal diversity was possibly underestimated.

Measured with immunoSEQ multiplex PCR; TCRdb has only the in-frame clones, and not every one. Of about 110,000 clones in the sample, 70% to 90% were seen once. The sequence derives from an adult in good health. The sequenced sample was peripheral blood, obtained on day 0 of AZD1222 vaccination. The chain has TRBV23-1 and TRBJ1-5; no reliable D call. TRBV23-1 is labeled an ORF, and its function is uncertain. Here the CDR3 DNA reads TGCGCCAGCAGTCAATCAGGTCAGCCCCAGCATTTT. It encodes CASSQSGQPQHF.